Each of the 19 T cell receptor beta chains below was sequenced from the same sample in a study of blood T cells in healthy people across ages. A J-beta primer mix and a sample-barcoded 5' primer were used in a second PCR of roughly 6 to 12 cycles. Using its own MiXCR run on the 5' RACE reads, TCRdb lists one record per CDR3 protein. The repertoire consists of hundreds of thousands of distinct CDR3 sequences, with around 42% occurring once and the leading ten covering under 20%. Material: blood. These receptors were obtained from a man in his sixties in good health.

This clonotype was seen more than once but under ten times. The V gene is TRBV7-8, the J gene TRBJ2-7; D is ambiguous. The V gene's germline CDR1 is SGHVS and CDR2 FQNEAQ. With 1 base removed from V and 2 bases from J, the gap between germline ends came to 9 bases. The CDR3 has 14 residues. The CDR3 nucleotides are TGTGCCAGCAGCTTAGATGGCAGGACCTACGAGCAGTACTTC. As protein: CASSLDGRTYEQYF.

In this sample, this clonotype turned up many times. This sequence joins TRBV16 and TRBJ2-4; D is uncertain. Trimming removed 4 bases at V and 4 bases at J, with 11 bases between. This CDR3 region has 14 residues. The germline V gene has CDR1 KGHSY and CDR2 FQNENV. CDR3 DNA: TGTGCCAGCAGCCCTGAACAAACAAAAAACATTCAGTACTTC. Translating it yields CASSPEQTKNIQYF.

The J gene is TRBJ1-4, the V gene TRBV25-1, with 12 bases identical to TRBD1. The germline V gene has CDR1 MGHDK and CDR2 SYGVNS. The CDR3 has 15 amino acids. The junction had 5 bases not matched to a gene; V was cut back by 8 bases and J by 4 bases. The CDR3 protein is CASGTGGRINEKLFF. The CDR3, as DNA: TGTGCCAGCGGGACAGGGGGCCGAATTAATGAAAAACTGTTTTTT.

The chain's CDR3 is CASSPGAPKETQYF. In DNA form, the CDR3 reads TGTGCCAGCTCACCAGGGGCTCCAAAAGAGACCCAGTACTTC. The gene calls are TRBV18 and TRBJ2-5; D is possibly TRBD1 (5 bases). The V end lost 2 bases, the J end lost 3 bases, and 10 bases lay between the germline ends. Germline V gene sequence: CDR1 KGHSH, CDR2 LQKENI. This CDR3 has 14 residues.

The V gene is TRBV7-2, the J gene TRBJ1-4, with 8 bases fitting TRBD1. V shed 1 base and J 8 bases; nucleotides not matched to a gene: 12. Germline V gene data show CDR1 as SGHTA and CDR2 as FQGNSA. This CDR3 contains 17 residues. CDR3 protein: CASSLEGQGAAWEKLFF. The CDR3, as DNA: TGTGCCAGCAGCTTAGAGGGGCAGGGGGCCGCCTGGGAAAAACTGTTTTTT.

This clonotype turned up a few times. The chain couples TRBV7-8 to TRBJ2-5; D is perhaps TRBD1 (6 bases). V was shortened by 7 bases and J by 1 base, with 13 bases between the two germline ends. This CDR3 comprises 14 residues. CDR1 SGHVS and CDR2 FQNEAQ come from the germline V gene. CDR3 sequence (DNA): TGTGCCAGCACCGAAACAGGGTTCCAAGAGACCCAGTACTTC. This translates into CASTETGFQETQYF.

J is TRBJ1-2 and V is TRBV29-1; D gene uncertain. Per the germline V gene, CDR1 is SQVTM and CDR2 is ANQGSEA. CDR3 length: 11 amino acids. V lost 7 bases and J 5 bases, leaving 11 bases between the germline ends. CDR3 sequence (DNA): TGCAGCGCCTACACCTCATATGGCTACACCTTC. It is translated as CSAYTSYGYTF.

V gene TRBV10-3 combines with J gene TRBJ1-2, with TRBD1 as a possible D gene (6 bases). CDR1 is ENHRY, CDR2 SYGVKD, per germline. Trimming shortened V by 3 bases and J by 8 bases, and 13 bases separated the two germline ends. The CDR3 covers 13 residues. CDR3 amino acids: CAISDRGTGGYTF. DNA of the CDR3: TGTGCCATCAGTGATAGGGGGACCGGGGGCTACACCTTC.

J is TRBJ2-1 and V is TRBV9; D gene unclear. Trimming pared 4 bases from V and 4 bases from J, leaving 15 bases between. Germline CDR1 is SGDLS and CDR2 is YYNGEE. The CDR3 length is 15 residues. CDR3 amino acids: CASSPKEKSYNEQFF. The CDR3 DNA reads as TGTGCCAGCAGCCCTAAAGAGAAATCTTACAATGAGCAGTTCTTC.

This clonotype has a handful of counts. In DNA, the CDR3 is TGTGCCAGCCAACTAGCGGGGGCGGCGGGGCAGTTCTTC. Translation gives CASQLAGAAGQFF. The chain joins TRBV6-2 or TRBV6-3 to TRBJ2-1; 11 bases map to TRBD2. With V trimmed by 8 bases and J by 12 bases, 9 bases remained unmatched. The CDR3 runs to 13 residues. In germline, CDR1 is MNHEY, CDR2 SVGEGT.

The rearrangement joins TRBV15 to TRBJ1-5, with D hard to call. CDR3 size: 15 residues. Looked up from germline, CDR1 is LNHNV and CDR2 is YYDKDF (reference sequence). The V gene lost 3 bases and the J gene lost 2 bases, with 11 bases spanning the gap. The CDR3, as DNA: TGTGCCACCAGCAGGGGCCCTAGCGGCAATCAGCCCCAGCATTTT. Its translation: CATSRGPSGNQPQHF.

The sample holds many counts of this clonotype. This chain joins TRBV11-3 and TRBJ2-3, with TRBD1 matching 7 bases. The germline gives CDR1 SGHNT, CDR2 YENEEA. V gave up 5 bases and J gave up 4 bases; unmatched junction bases: 3. The CDR3 is 13 residues long. The CDR3 protein is CASSLGGPDTQYF. The CDR3 DNA reads as TGTGCCAGCAGCCTAGGGGGCCCAGATACGCAGTATTTT.

This clonotype was counted at least ten times. The CDR3 sequence is CSASQQGTVYGYTF. CDR3 sequence (DNA): TGCAGTGCTAGTCAGCAAGGGACAGTCTATGGCTACACCTTC. This chain links TRBV20-1 with TRBJ1-2, with 7 bases aligning to TRBD1. V trimming: 3 bases; J trimming: 4 bases; junction bases outside the gene matches: 8. This CDR3 comprises 14 residues. CDR1 is DFQATT, CDR2 SNEGSKA, per germline (reference sequence).

The J gene is TRBJ2-5, the V gene TRBV29-1, with 10 nucleotides matching TRBD1. Per the germline V gene, CDR1 is SQVTM and CDR2 is ANQGSEA. The CDR3 consists of 15 residues. J was trimmed by 4 bases and V by 5 bases; bases with no gene match: 10. The CDR3 DNA sequence: TGCAGCGTTCTTTCGGACAGGGGGTTGGGAGAGACCCAGTACTTC. Translated: CSVLSDRGLGETQYF.

V gene TRBV11-2 combines with J gene TRBJ2-7; 7 nucleotides align to TRBD2. The germline gives CDR1 SGHAT, CDR2 FQNNGV. J gave up 7 bases and V 1 base, and 7 bases lay outside the gene matches. The length of the CDR3 is 14 residues. DNA for the CDR3: TGTGCCAGCAGCTTAGGCGCGGGGGTTTGGGAGCAGTACTTC. Translation: CASSLGAGVWEQYF.

V and J are TRBV12-3 or TRBV12-4 and TRBJ1-2; TRBD1 is a possible D gene (6 bases). The V end lost 2 bases, the J end lost 8 bases, and 9 bases lay between the germline ends. The CDR3 sequence is 12 residues long. The CDR3 sequence is CASSLPGVGYTF. The DNA for the CDR3 is TGTGCCAGCAGTTTACCAGGGGTCGGCTACACCTTC.

V and J are TRBV7-2 and TRBJ2-1; D tentatively fits TRBD1 or TRBD2 (5 bases each). This CDR3 has 15 amino acids. Trimming removed 6 bases from V and 2 bases from J, with 14 bases in between. Germline loops: CDR1 SGHTA, CDR2 FQGNSA. The CDR3 nucleotides read TGTGCCAGCAGGTCTCCCGGGACCACCTACAATGAGCAGTTCTTC. It yields the protein CASRSPGTTYNEQFF.

The chain joins TRBV3-1 to TRBJ2-7, with D possibly being TRBD1 (6 bases). There are 15 residues in the CDR3. Per the germline V gene, CDR1 is LGHDT and CDR2 is YNNKEL (reference sequence). V dropped 0 bases and J dropped 0 bases, with 9 bases sitting between them. CDR3 nucleotide sequence: TGTGCCAGCAGCCAAGATACAGGGATCTCCTACGAGCAGTACTTC. Protein: CASSQDTGISYEQYF.

This clonotype has a count of ten or more. The chain links TRBV4-3 to TRBJ2-5; tentative D call: TRBD1 (5 bases). This CDR3 region has 14 residues. CDR1 LGHNA and CDR2 YSLEER come from the germline V gene. V was cut by 1 base and J by 5 bases, with 11 bases left in between. The CDR3 protein is CASSQARGQETQYF. CDR3 bases: TGCGCCAGCAGCCAAGCAAGGGGTCAGGAGACCCAGTACTTC.